The clone carrying this T cell receptor beta chain was detected many times. Its antigen is unidentified. CDR3 size: 14 residues. The V segment lost 7 bases and the J segment 1 base; nucleotides outside the gene matches: 7. These data originate in a study of regulatory T cells in long-lasting Graves disease. General study points: Segments TRBV28, TRBJ1-2 and TRBJ2-5 showed preferential usage in persistent disease.

Arm-PCR with iRepertoire HTBI primers amplified the CDR3 regions for these TCR beta libraries. TCRdb itself ran the multiplex PCR reads through MiXCR, one entry per CDR3 protein. The sample holds 240,000 or so distinct CDR3 sequences, over 20% seen once. Time point defined: newly diagnosed GD, antithyroid drugs for less than 3 months. Scientists built the TCR library using RNA that was extracted from PBMCs. The receptor was derived from a female donor with Graves disease. The sample was peripheral blood mononuclear cells (PBMCs), taken at new diagnosis, from a patient treated with antithyroid drugs. V usage is TRBV12-3 or TRBV12-4 and J usage is TRBJ2-7; TRBD2 aligns across 7 bases. CDR3 sequence reads: CASTLGGGSYEQYF. CDR3 sequence (DNA): TGTGCCAGCACCCTTGGGGGAGGGTCCTACGAGCAGTACTTC.